This T cell receptor beta chain derives from a study of shared clonotypes between healthy human individuals. As originally analysed: Filtering differed for immunoSEQ, which gave only junction sequences without quality scores. The table came from immunoSEQ multiplex PCR; TCRdb's copy has only in-frame clones and leaves some out. V, J and clone size were drawn from that table, and D and trimming were deduced from the DNA. The sample records around 200,000 clones, approximately 92% being singletons. Naive CD4+ cells were CD45RA-selected; the remaining cells were memory. V shed 0 bases and J shed 0 bases, with 9 bases lying between them. This CDR3 contains 15 residues. Germline V gives CDR1 SGHRS, CDR2 YFSETQ.

This chain links TRBV5-1 with TRBJ1-1, with a weak D call TRBD1 (6 bases). The clonotype originates from a woman aged 25 to 39 in good health. The sequencing input was naive CD4+ T cells sorted from blood. The subset: CD45RA+ positively selected. The CDR3 loop is CASSLDGGLNTEAFF. The DNA for the CDR3 is TGCGCCAGCAGCTTGGATGGGGGCCTGAACACTGAAGCTTTCTTT.